This TCR beta chain was sequenced for a study of blood T cell repertoires in COVID-19. Across the whole study: The origin of the acute and convalescent COVID-19 samples was the United States, Italy and Spain. T cells, B-cell-depleted T cells, or PBMCs provided the cDNA or gDNA that served as material.

V lost 5 bases to trimming and J lost 4 bases, with 14 bases between them. Germline V gene sequence: CDR1 SEHNR, CDR2 FQNEAQ (reference sequence). CDR3 length equals 14 residues. As handled by the study authors: Estimation of nucleated cell counts relied on the amplification of reference gene primers. Measured with immunoSEQ multiplex PCR; TCRdb has only the in-frame clones, and not every one. The DNA was the basis for D and trimming; V, J and clone size are from that table. The sample contains around 67,000 clones, around 85% of which appear only once. Sample: peripheral blood. The genes are TRBV7-9 and TRBJ1-1, with D possibly being TRBD1 (5 bases). The clonotype comes from a woman older than 75 with acute or convalescent COVID-19. CDR3 sequence (DNA): TGTGCCAGCAGCCCGTCAGGGCCGGGCACTGAAGCTTTCTTT. This translates into CASSPSGPGTEAFF.